This entry lists 16 T cell receptor beta chains sequenced from one sample in a study of human T cells and chemical hapten exposure. Time point in this sample: pre-sensitization, week 0. Described treatment: therapeutic diphenylcyclopropenone sensitization with weekly scalp DPC. From the RACE reads, TCRdb called clonotypes with MiXCR, one entry per CDR3 protein. The sample records about 64,000 distinct CDR3 sequences, approximately 10% being singletons. The source was whole blood, collected in connection with sensitization to the hapten diphenylcyclopropenone (DPC). The origin of the receptors is a woman aged 40 to 50 with alopecia areata. Some clones in this sample may be carry-over from other donors' samples.

This clonotype was recorded at least ten times. V and J are TRBV6-2 or TRBV6-3 and TRBJ1-5; D is undetermined. The V end was cut by 8 bases, the J end by 1 base, with 18 bases between. Looked up from germline, CDR1 is MNHEY and CDR2 is SVGEGT. The CDR3 consists of 16 residues. The CDR3 loop is CASFPHGRGSNQPQHF. CDR3 sequence (DNA): TGTGCCAGCTTCCCCCACGGACGAGGAAGCAATCAGCCCCAGCATTTT.

There are many counts of this clonotype. V is TRBV7-3 and J is TRBJ2-7, with D perhaps assigned TRBD1 or TRBD2 (5 bases each). Germline V gene data show CDR1 as SGHTA and CDR2 as FQGTGA. The V gene lost 3 bases and the J gene lost 4 bases, with 16 bases spanning the gap. This CDR3 has 15 residues. CDR3 sequence: CASSLEAGKRYEQYF. The CDR3, as DNA: TGTGCCAGCAGCTTGGAGGCAGGGAAAAGGTACGAGCAGTACTTC.

V and J are TRBV12-3 or TRBV12-4 and TRBJ1-2; 7 bases align to TRBD1. The CDR3 sequence is 13 residues long. The V and J ends lost 6 bases and 2 bases, in that order; junction bases with no gene match: 3. The CDR3 sequence is CASRSTGNYGYTF. The CDR3 coding sequence is TGTGCCAGCAGGTCGACAGGGAACTATGGCTACACCTTC.

This clonotype was seen ten or more times. The chain carries TRBV27 and TRBJ2-5; perhaps TRBD1 as D (6 bases). Germline V gives CDR1 MNHEY, CDR2 SMNVEV (reference sequence). Trimming removed 7 bases from V and 2 bases from J, with 17 bases in between. This CDR3 is 15 amino acids long. Here the CDR3 DNA reads TGTGCCAGCACTTGCGCCCAAGGACAGCAAGAGACCCAGTACTTC. Protein: CASTCAQGQQETQYF.

The chain uses TRBV29-1 and TRBJ2-5; D is unresolved. This CDR3 has 12 amino acids. Trimming cost V 6 bases and J 2 bases, with 10 bases left between them. Germline CDR1 reads SQVTM; CDR2 reads ANQGSEA. The CDR3 nucleotides are TGCAGCGTGGGTCTAGATCAAGAGACCCAGTACTTC. Translating it yields CSVGLDQETQYF.

This clonotype was observed many times. The genes are TRBV29-1 and TRBJ2-3, with D hard to call. Trimming removed 7 bases from V and 4 bases from J, with 9 bases in between. Germline lookup yields CDR1 SQVTM and CDR2 ANQGSEA. CDR3 length equals 11 residues. DNA for the CDR3: TGCAGCGCTCCATGGCCAGATACGCAGTATTTT. Translation gives CSAPWPDTQYF.

This clonotype has ten or more counts. This chain uses TRBV20-1 with TRBJ2-1; tentatively, D is TRBD1 or TRBD2 (5 bases each). Germline CDR1 and CDR2: DFQATT and SNEGSKA (reference sequence). V shed 1 base and J shed 4 bases, with 17 bases lying between them. The CDR3 is made up of 16 amino acids. The CDR3 DNA follows: TGCAGTGCTAGAGGTCGGGACGGGCAGTCTTACAATGAGCAGTTCTTC. Translated, it gives CSARGRDGQSYNEQFF.

The J gene is TRBJ2-1, the V gene TRBV27; TRBD2 is a possible D gene (6 bases). Per the germline V gene, CDR1 is MNHEY and CDR2 is SMNVEV (reference sequence). The CDR3 extends over 14 amino acids. V lost 3 bases and J 5 bases, leaving 11 bases between the germline ends. The CDR3 region is CASSFTSTHNEQFF. CDR3 nucleotide sequence: TGTGCCAGCAGTTTCACTAGCACCCACAATGAGCAGTTCTTC.

Ten or more counts support this clonotype. The chain joins TRBV12-3 or TRBV12-4 to TRBJ1-1; 8 bases agree with TRBD1. The CDR3 consists of 14 residues. Trimming at V came to 6 bases and at J to 6 bases, leaving 9 bases not matched to a gene. CDR3 protein: CASRRTGNWAEAFF. In DNA, the CDR3 is TGTGCCAGCAGACGGACAGGGAATTGGGCTGAAGCTTTCTTT.

This clonotype was counted between two and nine times. The chain combines TRBV6-2 or TRBV6-3 with TRBJ1-2; no definite D call. The CDR3 loop spans 15 amino acids. V lost 0 bases and J 8 bases, leaving 16 bases between the germline ends. Germline assignment: CDR1 MNHEY and CDR2 SVGEGT. Here the CDR3 reads CASSYSGQLSNGYTF. CDR3 DNA: TGTGCCAGCAGTTACTCGGGCCAGTTAAGTAACGGCTACACCTTC.

This clonotype showed up just a few times. The chain recombines TRBV2 with TRBJ2-1; 7 bases map to TRBD1. This CDR3 region has 15 residues. Germline assignment: CDR1 SNHLY and CDR2 FYNNEI. V trimming: 7 bases; J trimming: 0 bases; junction bases outside the gene matches: 6. Here the CDR3 reads CASKTGRYSYNEQFF. The CDR3 nucleotides are TGTGCCAGCAAGACAGGGCGGTACTCCTACAATGAGCAGTTCTTC. Looking up the rest from reference TRBV2 and TRBJ2-1 gives the full variable domain: EPEVTQTPSHQVTQMGQEVILRCVPISNHLYFYWYRQILGQKVEFLVSFYNNEISEKSEIFDDQFSVERPDGSNFTLKIRSTKLEDSAMYFCASKTGRYSYNEQFFGPGTRLTVL.

The table lists this clonotype with many counts. CDR3 nucleotide sequence: TGTGCCAGCAGTTACGATCGGACACGCGGCTACACCTTC. Translating gives CASSYDRTRGYTF. The chain combines TRBV6-2 or TRBV6-3 with TRBJ1-2, with a tentative D call TRBD1 (5 bases). The CDR3 runs to 13 residues. Between the trimmed V and J ends, which lost 2 bases and 8 bases, there was a span of 12 bases. Looked up from germline, CDR1 is MNHEY and CDR2 is SVGEGT.

This clonotype was seen only a few times. The CDR3: CASGLGPIDTQYF. CDR3 coding DNA: TGTGCCAGCGGACTAGGGCCAATAGATACGCAGTATTTT. This chain joins TRBV7-8 and TRBJ2-3, with 7 bases aligning to TRBD2. The V gene's germline CDR1 is SGHVS and CDR2 FQNEAQ. This CDR3 comprises 13 residues. J gave up 5 bases and V 8 bases, and 7 bases lay outside the gene matches.

Many counts were recorded for this clonotype. The chain employs TRBV5-1 and TRBJ2-3; 9 bases are a match to TRBD1. The CDR3 is 15 amino acids. CDR1 SGHRS and CDR2 YFSETQ come from the germline V gene. V dropped 4 bases and J dropped 9; count of bases not matched to a gene: 12. CDR3 sequence reads: CASSPGQGEVWTQYF. DNA for the CDR3: TGCGCCAGCAGCCCGGGACAGGGAGAGGTATGGACGCAGTATTTT.

This clonotype appeared many times. The chain uses TRBV6-2 or TRBV6-3 and TRBJ2-2, with D unclear. CDR3 length: 12 amino acids. Germline CDR1 reads MNHEY; CDR2 reads SVGEGT. V lost 7 bases to trimming and J lost 4 bases, with 7 bases between them. The CDR3 DNA is TGTGCCAGCACCCCAGGCACCGGGGAGCTGTTTTTT. Its translation is CASTPGTGELFF.

There are many counts of this clonotype. This sequence joins TRBV19 and TRBJ1-1, with unresolved D. Per germline, CDR1 LNHDA and CDR2 SQIVND (reference sequence). Trimming took 0 bases from V and 9 from J, leaving 11 bases between them. The CDR3 runs to 13 residues. The CDR3 reads CASSIEGSRKAFF. Written as DNA, the CDR3 is TGTGCCAGTAGTATAGAGGGGTCTCGGAAAGCTTTCTTT.